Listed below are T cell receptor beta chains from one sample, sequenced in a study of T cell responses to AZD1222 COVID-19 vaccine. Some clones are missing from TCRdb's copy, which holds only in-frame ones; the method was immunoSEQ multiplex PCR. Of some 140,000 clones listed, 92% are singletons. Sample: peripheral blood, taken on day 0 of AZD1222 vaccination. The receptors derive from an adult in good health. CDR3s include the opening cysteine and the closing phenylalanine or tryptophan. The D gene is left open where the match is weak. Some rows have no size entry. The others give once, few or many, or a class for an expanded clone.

DNA: TGTGCCAGCAGCCCAGCCGGCAGGCCCTACGAGCAGTACTTC; CDR3: CASSPAGRPYEQYF; D: .; J: TRBJ2-7; size: .; V: TRBV27
DNA: TGTGCCAGCAGCTTAGATATCTGGGTGAAGACCCAGTACTTC; CDR3: CASSLDIWVKTQYF; D: .; J: TRBJ2-5; size: .; V: TRBV7-6
DNA: TGTGCCAGCACCTCAAAGCAGGGACTAGTTAACACAGATACGCAGTATTTT; CDR3: CASTSKQGLVNTDTQYF; D: TRBD2; J: TRBJ2-3; size: .; V: TRBV7-8
DNA: TGTGCCAGCAGCCGGACTAGCGGAAGCACAGATACGCAGTATTTT; CDR3: CASSRTSGSTDTQYF; D: TRBD2; J: TRBJ2-3; size: .; V: TRBV14
DNA: TGTGCCAGCAGTCCTGGGTGGAGGGGGTACTATGGCTACACCTTC; CDR3: CASSPGWRGYYGYTF; D: .; J: TRBJ1-2; size: .; V: TRBV2
DNA: TGTGCCAGCATGTTAGGCCCCTACGAGCAGTACTTC; CDR3: CASMLGPYEQYF; D: .; J: TRBJ2-7; size: .; V: TRBV6-5
DNA: TGTGCCAGCAGCTTAGTGCAAGGACACAACACTGAAGCTTTCTTT; CDR3: CASSLVQGHNTEAFF; D: .; J: TRBJ1-1; size: .; V: TRBV7-9
DNA: TGTGCCAGCAGCCGACCAGGTCGCGACCTCATAGGCTACACCTTC; CDR3: CASSRPGRDLIGYTF; D: .; J: TRBJ1-2; size: .; V: TRBV7-9
DNA: TGTGCCAGCAGCCGGACAGGGGATGAAAAACTGTTTTTT; CDR3: CASSRTGDEKLFF; D: TRBD1; J: TRBJ1-4; size: .; V: TRBV7-9
DNA: TGTGCCAGCAGTCCAGGGTTTATACGGGAGGCAGACTACGAGCAGTACTTC; CDR3: CASSPGFIREADYEQYF; D: TRBD2; J: TRBJ2-7; size: .; V: TRBV28
DNA: TGTGCCAGCAGCTTGGCGTTCAGTCGGGGGCCGGTTGGTGGCTACACCTTC; CDR3: CASSLAFSRGPVGGYTF; D: .; J: TRBJ1-2; size: .; V: TRBV5-5
DNA: TGCAGCGTTGAATCGCAGGGAGCAGATACGCAGTATTTT; CDR3: CSVESQGADTQYF; D: .; J: TRBJ2-3; size: .; V: TRBV29-1
DNA: TGTGCCATCAGTGAGATGAGGACAGGGGACTATGGCTACACCTTC; CDR3: CAISEMRTGDYGYTF; D: TRBD1; J: TRBJ1-2; size: .; V: TRBV10-3
DNA: TGTGCCAGCAGCCAAGATCGGCTAGCGGGTAGGAATGAGCAGTTCTTC; CDR3: CASSQDRLAGRNEQFF; D: TRBD2; J: TRBJ2-1; size: .; V: TRBV3-1/TRBV3-2
DNA: TGTGCCAGCAGCTTATTCGGGGGGGACAGCTACGAGCAGTACTTC; CDR3: CASSLFGGDSYEQYF; D: .; J: TRBJ2-7; size: .; V: TRBV11-3
DNA: TGCGCCAGCAGCGCCACAGGGAGCAATGAAAAACTGTTTTTT; CDR3: CASSATGSNEKLFF; D: .; J: TRBJ1-4; size: .; V: TRBV5-1
DNA: TGTGCCAGCAGTGAAGGGGACAGGGGGTTTGAGCAGTTCTTC; CDR3: CASSEGDRGFEQFF; D: TRBD1; J: TRBJ2-1; size: few; V: TRBV6-1
DNA: TGTGCCAGCAGCTTAGGTCGGGGGGGGCAGACCACAGATACGCAGTATTTT; CDR3: CASSLGRGGQTTDTQYF; D: TRBD2; J: TRBJ2-3; size: .; V: TRBV11-3
DNA: TGTGCCAGCAGTGTGACAGGGAACACTGAAGCTTTCTTT; CDR3: CASSVTGNTEAFF; D: .; J: TRBJ1-1; size: few; V: TRBV25-1
DNA: TGTGCCAGCAGCTTCTTGGAGGGGACAGATGAAAAACTGTTTTTT; CDR3: CASSFLEGTDEKLFF; D: TRBD1; J: TRBJ1-4; size: .; V: TRBV9
DNA: TGTGCCATCAGATCAGGGAGCGGAGAGACCCAGTACTTC; CDR3: CAIRSGSGETQYF; D: .; J: TRBJ2-5; size: once; V: TRBV10-3
DNA: TGTGCCAGCAGCCGACAGGGGGCGACGTATGAAAAACTGTTTTTT; CDR3: CASSRQGATYEKLFF; D: TRBD1; J: TRBJ1-4; size: .; V: TRBV7-9
DNA: TGTGCCAGCAGCTCTCAAACCGGGACTAGCGAATACGAGCAGTACTTC; CDR3: CASSSQTGTSEYEQYF; D: .; J: TRBJ2-7; size: .; V: TRBV21-1
DNA: TGTGCCTGGAGTGTGGGGACAGCATCGAACACCGGGGAGCTGTTTTTT; CDR3: CAWSVGTASNTGELFF; D: TRBD1; J: TRBJ2-2; size: .; V: TRBV30
DNA: TGTGCCAGCAGCTTAGGGGGCGGGTATAATTCACCCCTCCACTTT; CDR3: CASSLGGGYNSPLHF; D: .; J: TRBJ1-6; size: .; V: TRBV7-2
DNA: TGTGCCAGCAGCTTAGGGCAGGGTACCAATCAGCCCCAGCATTTT; CDR3: CASSLGQGTNQPQHF; D: .; J: TRBJ1-5; size: .; V: TRBV11-2
DNA: TGTGCCACTACAGGCCGGTACGAGACAGGCGGGGGACTAGGGGTTGAGCAGTTCTTC; CDR3: CATTGRYETGGGLGVEQFF; D: TRBD2; J: TRBJ2-1; size: .; V: TRBV19
DNA: TGTGCCAGCAGCCTTGGGACTAGCGGGAGTTGGAGCACAGATACGCAGTATTTT; CDR3: CASSLGTSGSWSTDTQYF; D: TRBD2; J: TRBJ2-3; size: .; V: TRBV3-1/TRBV3-2
DNA: TGTGCCAGCAGCTTGCGGCGGGGCAGCACAGATACGCAGTATTTT; CDR3: CASSLRRGSTDTQYF; D: .; J: TRBJ2-3; size: .; V: TRBV5-5
DNA: TGTGCCTGGAGTGGGACTAGCGGATTCTACGAGCAGTACTTC; CDR3: CAWSGTSGFYEQYF; D: TRBD2; J: TRBJ2-7; size: .; V: TRBV30
DNA: TGTGCCAGCAGCCAACCTTACTTAGCCACCGGGGAGCTGTTTTTT; CDR3: CASSQPYLATGELFF; D: .; J: TRBJ2-2; size: .; V: TRBV3-1/TRBV3-2
DNA: TGTGCCAGCGGCCGGGACACCAGCAATCAGCCCCAGCATTTT; CDR3: CASGRDTSNQPQHF; D: .; J: TRBJ1-5; size: once; V: TRBV6-5
DNA: TGCGCCAGCAGTCTAAGGGGAGGAACTGAAGCTTTCTTT; CDR3: CASSLRGGTEAFF; D: .; J: TRBJ1-1; size: .; V: TRBV5-1
DNA: TGTGCCAGCAGTCCCCGATGGGCAGGGGGCGCGGGGGGAAACACCATATATTTT; CDR3: CASSPRWAGGAGGNTIYF; D: TRBD1; J: TRBJ1-3; size: .; V: TRBV27
DNA: TGTGCCAGCACCCCCGGGCCTAGCACAGATACGCAGTATTTT; CDR3: CASTPGPSTDTQYF; D: .; J: TRBJ2-3; size: .; V: TRBV9
DNA: TGCGCCAGCAGCTCACAAGGGAGGGAAACAGCGCAGTTCTTC; CDR3: CASSSQGRETAQFF; D: TRBD2; J: TRBJ2-1; size: .; V: TRBV5-1
DNA: TGTGCCAGTAGTACGTCGGGACTAGCGGGACGTCCAGATACGCAGTATTTT; CDR3: CASSTSGLAGRPDTQYF; D: TRBD2; J: TRBJ2-3; size: .; V: TRBV19
DNA: TGTGCCAGTAGTGTCGGTAGGTCTCCCTCCTACGAGCAGTACTTC; CDR3: CASSVGRSPSYEQYF; D: .; J: TRBJ2-7; size: .; V: TRBV19
DNA: TGTGCCAGCAGCTTAGGTCGGGACCCCGGTAACTATGGCTACACCTTC; CDR3: CASSLGRDPGNYGYTF; D: .; J: TRBJ1-2; size: .; V: TRBV7-9
DNA: TGTGCCAGCCTCCAGGGGTACGGTGAAAAACTGTTTTTT; CDR3: CASLQGYGEKLFF; D: .; J: TRBJ1-4; size: .; V: TRBV28
DNA: TGTGCCAGCAGCTTAGTACCCGCTGGGGCGGGGGGTTTCAATGAGCAGTTCTTC; CDR3: CASSLVPAGAGGFNEQFF; D: TRBD2; J: TRBJ2-1; size: .; V: TRBV7-2
DNA: TGTGCCACCAAGGGGGGCAGGGAGAACTGGTATGGCTACACCTTC; CDR3: CATKGGRENWYGYTF; D: .; J: TRBJ1-2; size: once; V: TRBV15
DNA: TGTGCCAGCAGCCAAGGGGCAGGGGTTCACTATGGCTACACCTTC; CDR3: CASSQGAGVHYGYTF; D: .; J: TRBJ1-2; size: .; V: TRBV4-2
DNA: TGTGCCAGCAGTGACATTACGGGAGTGGGTTATGGTGGCTACACCTTC; CDR3: CASSDITGVGYGGYTF; D: .; J: TRBJ1-2; size: .; V: TRBV6-1
DNA: TGTGCCAGCAGTTATAGGACCCCTGGAGTCAATGAGCAGTTCTTC; CDR3: CASSYRTPGVNEQFF; D: .; J: TRBJ2-1; size: .; V: TRBV6-5
DNA: TGTGCCAGCAGCTGGACTAGCGGGAGGGCCATACGTCATTGCGAGCAGTACTTC; CDR3: CASSWTSGRAIRHCEQYF; D: TRBD2; J: TRBJ2-7; size: .; V: TRBV28
DNA: TGTGCCAGCAGTCGCCCGGGACTAGCGGGAGATGACCAGTACTTC; CDR3: CASSRPGLAGDDQYF; D: TRBD2; J: TRBJ2-5; size: .; V: TRBV6-5
DNA: TGTGCCAGCAGCTTAACTAGCGGTTCCCAAGAGACCCAGTACTTC; CDR3: CASSLTSGSQETQYF; D: TRBD2; J: TRBJ2-5; size: few; V: TRBV7-9
DNA: TGCGCCAGCAGCCAAGTAGGATCTGGTCTGTTTAGCACAGATACGCAGTATTTT; CDR3: CASSQVGSGLFSTDTQYF; D: .; J: TRBJ2-3; size: .; V: TRBV4-1
DNA: TGTGCCAGCAGTTTCTTCCGGACGTGGGAGCAGTTCTTC; CDR3: CASSFFRTWEQFF; D: .; J: TRBJ2-1; size: .; V: TRBV12-3/TRBV12-4
DNA: TGTGCCAGCAGCGTATCCACCCACTACGAGCAGTACTTC; CDR3: CASSVSTHYEQYF; D: .; J: TRBJ2-7; size: .; V: TRBV9
DNA: TGCGCCAGCAGCCAAGATGGGCTAGCGGGGAATGAGCAGTTCTTC; CDR3: CASSQDGLAGNEQFF; D: TRBD2; J: TRBJ2-1; size: .; V: TRBV4-3
DNA: TGTGCCAGTGCCGGGACCTCCTCCTACGAGCAGTACTTC; CDR3: CASAGTSSYEQYF; D: .; J: TRBJ2-7; size: .; V: TRBV19
DNA: TGTGCCAGCAGCCAAGTCGGGCTCTCCTACGAGCAGTACTTC; CDR3: CASSQVGLSYEQYF; D: .; J: TRBJ2-7; size: .; V: TRBV3-1/TRBV3-2
DNA: TGTGCCAGCAGCACCCGGACTAGCGGGAGTTTCCACAATGAGCAGTTCTTC; CDR3: CASSTRTSGSFHNEQFF; D: TRBD2; J: TRBJ2-1; size: .; V: TRBV7-2
DNA: TGTGCCAGCAGGACCTCTAGCGGGAGTTACAATGAGCAGTTCTTC; CDR3: CASRTSSGSYNEQFF; D: TRBD2; J: TRBJ2-1; size: .; V: TRBV2
DNA: TGCAGCGTTGAGGGACAGGCTGACACTGAAGCTTTCTTT; CDR3: CSVEGQADTEAFF; D: TRBD1; J: TRBJ1-1; size: .; V: TRBV29-1
DNA: TGTGCCAGCAGGGACAGGGGGCAGGCTGAAGCTTTCTTT; CDR3: CASRDRGQAEAFF; D: TRBD1; J: TRBJ1-1; size: .; V: TRBV12-3/TRBV12-4
DNA: TGTGCCAGCAGTCCCCCGGGACAGGGCACAGATACGCAGTATTTT; CDR3: CASSPPGQGTDTQYF; D: TRBD1; J: TRBJ2-3; size: .; V: TRBV27